The 6 T cell receptor beta chains listed next were all sequenced from one sample in a study of shared clonotypes between healthy human individuals (dated by TCRdb to 2020 to 2022). The receptor library was made with the immunoSEQ multiplex PCR assay. TCRdb holds this immuneACCESS table with in-frame rearrangements only. Some clones are missing; in checked studies, unresolved V genes explain under half, and the rest has no known cause. Here the sample has approximately 470,000 clones; around 73% occur a single time. Clones ranked in the top ten supply around 12% of the sample. Sequencing was carried out using PBMCs. The receptors shown here come from a woman aged 40 to 50 in good health. Some clones in this sample may be carry-over from other donors' samples.

The chain combines TRBV28 with TRBJ2-3; 7 bases align to TRBD2. In germline, CDR1 is MDHEN, CDR2 SYDVKM. This CDR3 has 14 amino acids. V dropped 6 bases and J dropped 4; count of bases not matched to a gene: 7. The CDR3 region has the DNA TGTGCCAGCAGACTTGGGGGGGAGCCAGATACGCAGTATTTT. Residues: CASRLGGEPDTQYF.

In regard to this clone: Other nucleotide sequences in the sample specify the same CDR3. This chain links TRBV19 with TRBJ2-2, with 10 bases that match TRBD2. CDR1 and CDR2 (germline): LNHDA, SQIVND (reference sequence). J gave up 0 bases and V 8 bases, and 3 bases lay outside the gene matches. This CDR3 spans 15 amino acids. The CDR3 spells CASRLAGANTGELFF. The CDR3 nucleotides read TGTGCCAGTCGGCTAGCGGGGGCGAACACCGGGGAGCTGTTTTTT. The full variable domain, with the rest looked up from reference TRBV19 and TRBJ2-2, is DGGITQSPKYLFRKEGQNVTLSCEQNLNHDAMYWYRQDPGQGLRLIYYSQIVNDFQKGDIAEGYSVSREKKESFPLTVTSAQKNPTAFYLCASRLAGANTGELFFGEGSRLTVL.

The chain links TRBV18 to TRBJ2-7, with 10 bases fitting TRBD2. The CDR3 runs to 15 residues. Germline V gene sequence: CDR1 KGHSH, CDR2 LQKENI. V was clipped by 5 bases and J by 2 bases; unmatched bases: 6. The CDR3, as DNA: TGTGCCAGCTCAATATCCGGGACTAGCGCCTACGAGCAGTACTTC. This encodes CASSISGTSAYEQYF.

This sequence joins TRBV30 and TRBJ2-3; 14 bases align to TRBD2. V lost 1 base and J lost 5; bases outside the gene matches: 5. This CDR3 spans 16 amino acids. Germline assignment: CDR1 GTSNPN and CDR2 SVGIG (reference sequence). The chain's CDR3 is CAWSGATSGRGDTQYF. For the CDR3, the DNA is TGTGCCTGGAGTGGGGCGACTAGCGGGAGGGGAGATACGCAGTATTTT.

The rearrangement uses TRBV7-9 and TRBJ1-2; TRBD1 is a possible D gene (6 bases). Germline V gives CDR1 SEHNR, CDR2 FQNEAQ (reference sequence). The CDR3 length is 15 residues. The ends were cut back, 5 bases at V and 4 bases at J, with 17 bases in the middle. CDR3 residues: CASSPSSGGAYGYTF. CDR3 sequence (DNA): TGTGCCAGCAGCCCCTCTTCTGGGGGGGCCTATGGCTACACCTTC.

This chain joins TRBV5-1 and TRBJ2-3; either TRBD1 or TRBD2 may supply D (6 bases each). The germline gives CDR1 SGHRS, CDR2 YFSETQ. The CDR3 length is 16 residues. Trimming pared 4 bases from V and 2 bases from J, leaving 17 bases between. CDR3 DNA: TGCGCCAGCAGCATGAACCCTAGGGGGGACACAGATACGCAGTATTTT. As protein: CASSMNPRGDTDTQYF.